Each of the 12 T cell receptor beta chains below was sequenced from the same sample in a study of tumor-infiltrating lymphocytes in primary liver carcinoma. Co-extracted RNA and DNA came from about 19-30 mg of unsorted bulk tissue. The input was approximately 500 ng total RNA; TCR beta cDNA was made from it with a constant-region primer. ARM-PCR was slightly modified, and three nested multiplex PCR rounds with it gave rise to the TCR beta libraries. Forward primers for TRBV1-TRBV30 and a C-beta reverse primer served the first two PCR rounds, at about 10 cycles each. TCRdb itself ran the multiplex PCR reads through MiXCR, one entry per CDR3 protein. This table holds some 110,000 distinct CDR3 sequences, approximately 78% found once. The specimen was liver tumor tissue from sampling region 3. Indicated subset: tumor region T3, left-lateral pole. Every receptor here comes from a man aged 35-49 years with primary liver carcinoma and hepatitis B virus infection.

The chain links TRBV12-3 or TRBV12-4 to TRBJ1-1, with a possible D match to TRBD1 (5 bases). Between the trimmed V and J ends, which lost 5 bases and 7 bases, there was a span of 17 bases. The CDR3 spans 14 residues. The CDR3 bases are TGTGCCAGCAGTCCCGCCAGGGCAGGCAATGAAGCTTTCTTT. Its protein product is CASSPARAGNEAFF.

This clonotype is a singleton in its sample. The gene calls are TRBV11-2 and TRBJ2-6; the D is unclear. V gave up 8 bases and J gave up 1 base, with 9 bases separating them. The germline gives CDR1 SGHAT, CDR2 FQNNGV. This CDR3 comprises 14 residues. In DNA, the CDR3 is TGTGCCAGCTGTTTACCTTCTGGGGCCAACGTCCTGACTTTC. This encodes CASCLPSGANVLTF.

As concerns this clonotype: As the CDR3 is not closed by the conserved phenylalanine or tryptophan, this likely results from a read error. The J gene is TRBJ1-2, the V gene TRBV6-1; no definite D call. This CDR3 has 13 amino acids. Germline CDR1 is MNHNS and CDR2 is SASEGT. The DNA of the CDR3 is TGTGCCAGCAGTGAAGTTCCGAACTATGACTACACCATC. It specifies CASSEVPNYDYTI.

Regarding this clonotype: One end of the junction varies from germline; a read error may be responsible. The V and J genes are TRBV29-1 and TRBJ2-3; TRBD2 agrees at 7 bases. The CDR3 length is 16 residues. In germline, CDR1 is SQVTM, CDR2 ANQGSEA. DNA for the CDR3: TGCAGCGTTGGGGGGTCTCTGGGGGGGAGACAAGATAGGCAGTATTTT. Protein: CSVGGSLGGRQDRQYF.

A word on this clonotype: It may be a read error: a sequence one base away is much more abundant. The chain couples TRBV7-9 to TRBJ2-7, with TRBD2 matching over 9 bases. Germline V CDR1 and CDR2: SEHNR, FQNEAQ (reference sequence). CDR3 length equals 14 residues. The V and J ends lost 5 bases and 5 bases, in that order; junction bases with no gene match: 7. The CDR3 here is CASSGSAGGNEQYF. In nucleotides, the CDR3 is TGTGCCAGCAGCGGGTCAGCGGGAGGTAACGAGCAGTACTTC.

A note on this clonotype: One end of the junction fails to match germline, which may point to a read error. CDR3 loop: CPSSLLGNEKVFF. The CDR3 DNA is TGTCCCAGCAGTTTGTTGGGGAACGAAAAAGTGTTTTTT. This rearrangement joins TRBV12-3 or TRBV12-4 to TRBJ1-4, with no clear D. The CDR3 runs 13 residues.

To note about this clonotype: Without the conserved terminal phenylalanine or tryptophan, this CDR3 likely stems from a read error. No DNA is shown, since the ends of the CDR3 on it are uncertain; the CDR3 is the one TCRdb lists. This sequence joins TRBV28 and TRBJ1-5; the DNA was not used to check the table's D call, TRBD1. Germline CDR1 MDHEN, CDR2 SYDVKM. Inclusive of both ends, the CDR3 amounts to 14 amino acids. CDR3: CASNLTGGTQPLHY.

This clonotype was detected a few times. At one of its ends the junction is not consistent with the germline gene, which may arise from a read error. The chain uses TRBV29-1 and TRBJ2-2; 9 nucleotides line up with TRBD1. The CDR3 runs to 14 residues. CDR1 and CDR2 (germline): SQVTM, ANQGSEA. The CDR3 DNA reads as TGCAGCGTTTCGGGACAGGGTTTCACCGGGGAGCTGTTGTTT. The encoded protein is CSVSGQGFTGELLF.

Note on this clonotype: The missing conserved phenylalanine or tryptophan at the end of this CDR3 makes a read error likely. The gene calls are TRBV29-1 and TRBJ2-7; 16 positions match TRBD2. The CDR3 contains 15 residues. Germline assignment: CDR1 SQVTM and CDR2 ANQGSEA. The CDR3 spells CSVLGLAGGPNEQYI. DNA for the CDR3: TGTAGCGTCCTGGGACTAGCGGGAGGGCCCAACGAGCAGTACATC.

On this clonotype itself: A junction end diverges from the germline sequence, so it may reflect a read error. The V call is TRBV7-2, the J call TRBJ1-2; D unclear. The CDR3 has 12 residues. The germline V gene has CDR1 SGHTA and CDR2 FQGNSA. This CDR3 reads CANSAPNYGYAF. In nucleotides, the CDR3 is TGTGCCAACAGCGCCCCTAACTATGGCTACGCCTTC.

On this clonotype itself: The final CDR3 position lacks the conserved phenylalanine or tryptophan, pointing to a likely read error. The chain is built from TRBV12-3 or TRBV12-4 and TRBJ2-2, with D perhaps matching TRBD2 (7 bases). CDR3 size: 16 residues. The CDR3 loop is CASSFGGAVSTEELFY. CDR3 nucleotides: TGTGCCAGCAGTTTTGGGGGGGCAGTAAGCACCGAGGAGCTGTTTTAT.

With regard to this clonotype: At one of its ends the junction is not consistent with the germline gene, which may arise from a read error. The CDR3 sequence: CNVEVPQQETQYF. CDR3 DNA: TGTAACGTTGAAGTCCCCCAACAAGAGACCCAGTACTTC. V gene TRBV29-1 combines with J gene TRBJ2-5; no clear D gene. The CDR3 has 13 amino acids. Germline-derived CDR1 and CDR2 are SQVTM and ANQGSEA.